This T cell receptor beta chain was captured by sequencing in a study of neurological immune-mediated disorders. Described time point: technical triplicate 1. CD4+ or CD8+ T cells, 950,000 to 1,000,000 per library, were used for sorted libraries. Study-wide findings and caveats: CDR3 amino acid sequences found in expanded clones were never shared across subjects, suggesting private repertoires in all groups. HTLV-1-associated myelopathy had the most TCR clonal expansion, and multiple sclerosis had the least, less than healthy controls.

From 15-18 subjects, every sequencing run obtained over 190 million TCR-beta sequences. TCRdb reanalysed the 5' RACE reads using MiXCR and keeps one entry per CDR3 protein. The sample records tens of thousands of distinct CDR3 sequences, around 13% being singletons. This clonotype counts as medium-sized (0.01 to 0.1%). What it binds is not known. This CDR3 has 14 residues. Germline values: CDR1 LGHDT, CDR2 YNNKEL (reference sequence). V dropped 0 bases and J dropped 5; count of bases not matched to a gene: 4. Sequencing input: CD4+ T cells from blood. This TCR derives from a female donor with HTLV-1-associated myelopathy (HAM/TSP). The chain employs TRBV3-1 and TRBJ2-7; the match to TRBD2 covers 7 bases. The CDR3 sequence: CASSQERGSHEQYF. Here the CDR3 DNA reads TGTGCCAGCAGCCAAGAGCGGGGGTCGCACGAGCAGTACTTC.